Listed here are 22 T cell receptor beta chains from one sample, sequenced in a study of early T cells in non-severe SARS-CoV-2 infection. A single record per CDR3 protein comes from TCRdb applying MiXCR to the 5' RACE reads. The table includes tens of thousands of distinct CDR3 sequences, 9.5% to 15% detected once. Sequenced material: whole blood. Source of these receptors: an adult who was a healthcare worker with PCR-confirmed SARS-CoV-2 infection or an uninfected control (not recorded which).

The genes are TRBV28 and TRBJ1-2, with 10 bases that match TRBD1. The CDR3 has 16 residues. Trimming at V came to 2 bases and at J to 7 bases, leaving 10 bases not matched to a gene. CDR1 is MDHEN, CDR2 SYDVKM, per germline. The chain's CDR3 is CASSLVGTGVPAGYTF. The CDR3 DNA is TGTGCCAGCAGTTTAGTCGGGACAGGGGTACCGGCTGGCTACACCTTC.

The chain carries TRBV6-2 or TRBV6-3 and TRBJ1-4; D remains unclear. This CDR3 has 12 amino acids. Looked up from germline, CDR1 is MNHEY and CDR2 is SVGEGT. Trimming took 2 bases from V and 5 from J, leaving 3 bases between them. The DNA for the CDR3 is TGTGCCAGCAGTTACGGAAATGAAAAACTGTTTTTT. Amino acid sequence: CASSYGNEKLFF.

This clonotype has ten or more counts. This chain links TRBV13 with TRBJ2-2; 9 bases map to TRBD2. The CDR3 extends over 17 amino acids. Germline loops: CDR1 PRHDT, CDR2 FYEKMQ (reference sequence). V shed 5 bases and J 3 bases; nucleotides not matched to a gene: 10. The CDR3 nucleotides read TGTGCCAGCAGCCCGCCCTTAGCGGGAGCCGACACCGGGGAGCTGTTTTTT. It yields the protein CASSPPLAGADTGELFF. Supplemented by reference TRBV13 and TRBJ2-2, the full variable domain reads AAGVIQSPRHLIKEKRETATLKCYPIPRHDTVYWYQQGPGQDPQFLISFYEKMQSDKGSIPDRFSAQQFSDYHSELNMSSLELGDSALYFCASSPPLAGADTGELFFGEGSRLTVL.

This clonotype was seen many times. V is TRBV28 and J is TRBJ2-1, with D tentatively TRBD1 or TRBD2 (5 bases each). The V and J ends lost 6 bases and 3 bases respectively, with 9 bases between them. CDR1 is MDHEN and CDR2 is SYDVKM in the germline V gene. The CDR3 loop spans 13 amino acids. The chain's CDR3 is CASSWGIYNEQFF. Written as DNA, the CDR3 is TGTGCCAGCAGCTGGGGGATCTACAATGAGCAGTTCTTC. Full variable domain (remainder filled in from reference TRBV28 and TRBJ2-1): DVKVTQSSRYLVKRTGEKVFLECVQDMDHENMFWYRQDPGLGLRLIYFSYDVKMKEKGDIPEGYSVSREKKERFSLILESASTNQTSMYLCASSWGIYNEQFFGPGTRLTVL.

This clonotype was counted ten times or more. The chain joins TRBV7-9 to TRBJ1-4; no reliable D call. CDR3 length: 17 amino acids. The germline V gene has CDR1 SEHNR and CDR2 FQNEAQ (reference sequence). V lost 5 bases and J lost 6, with 22 bases in between. The chain's CDR3 is CASSRSPTSAIHEKLFF. CDR3 DNA: TGTGCCAGCAGCCGTTCACCCACATCGGCGATCCATGAAAAACTGTTTTTT.

This clonotype was observed at least ten times. The V call is TRBV12-3 or TRBV12-4, the J call TRBJ1-2; D is undetermined. The CDR3 loop spans 13 amino acids. Trimming removed 3 bases from V and 4 bases from J, with 9 bases in between. CDR3 sequence (DNA): TGTGCCAGCAGTTTCAACTCGGCCTATGGCTACACCTTC. Translating gives CASSFNSAYGYTF.

The genes are TRBV20-1 and TRBJ2-7, with a weak D call TRBD1 (5 bases). CDR3 length: 13 amino acids. Deletions cut 5 bases from V and 0 bases from J, with 11 bases between. CDR1 is DFQATT, CDR2 SNEGSKA, per germline (reference sequence). CDR3 sequence (DNA): TGCAGTGCTGCTAGGACAACCTCCTACGAGCAGTACTTC. Translating it yields CSAARTTSYEQYF.

V is TRBV9 and J is TRBJ2-2, with D hard to call. Germline V lookup: CDR1 SGDLS, CDR2 YYNGEE. This CDR3 spans 14 amino acids. The V end lost 3 bases, the J end lost 0 bases, and 6 bases lay between the germline ends. CDR3 in amino acids: CASSASSNTGELFF. The CDR3 nucleotides read TGTGCCAGCAGCGCATCGTCGAACACCGGGGAGCTGTTTTTT.

This clonotype was observed at least ten times. This CDR3 reads CASRKEGGLEAFF. CDR3 DNA: TGTGCCAGCAGAAAAGAGGGGGGGCTTGAAGCTTTCTTT. The chain uses TRBV6-5 and TRBJ1-1; possibly TRBD1 for D (6 bases). The V end lost 6 bases, the J end lost 7 bases, and 15 bases lay between the germline ends. This CDR3 has 13 residues. Per germline, CDR1 MNHEY and CDR2 SVGAGI.

At least ten counts were recorded for this clonotype. This chain links TRBV28 with TRBJ2-7, with a possible D match to TRBD1 (6 bases). The CDR3 is 13 residues long. CDR1 is MDHEN and CDR2 is SYDVKM in the germline V gene. Trimming took off 3 bases at V and 3 bases at J, with 9 bases between the two ends. CDR3 region: CASSFHRDYEQYF. CDR3 nucleotides: TGTGCCAGCAGTTTTCACAGGGACTACGAGCAGTACTTC.

The table lists this clonotype with many counts. The rearrangement links TRBV28 to TRBJ2-7; 13 bases agree with TRBD2. The junction had 16 bases not matched to a gene; V was cut back by 9 bases and J by 2 bases. CDR1 is MDHEN and CDR2 is SYDVKM in the germline V gene. The CDR3 has 18 amino acids. CDR3 loop: CASYPSGLAGEDAYEQYF. In DNA form, the CDR3 reads TGTGCCAGTTATCCAAGTGGACTAGCGGGAGAAGACGCCTACGAGCAGTACTTC.

This clonotype was seen repeatedly, ten times or more. This chain uses TRBV11-2 with TRBJ1-2; D perhaps matches TRBD1 (6 bases). The germline gives CDR1 SGHAT, CDR2 FQNNGV. The CDR3 has 13 amino acids. V was shortened by 6 bases and J by 7 bases, with 15 bases between the two germline ends. CDR3 region: CASSYRDKRGYTF. The DNA of the CDR3 is TGTGCCAGCAGTTACCGGGACAAGCGTGGCTACACCTTC.

Many counts were recorded for this clonotype. The chain carries TRBV6-6 and TRBJ1-2, with D possibly TRBD1 on 6 matching bases. CDR1 is MNHNY and CDR2 is SVGAGI in the germline V gene (reference sequence). The CDR3 is made up of 13 amino acids. V dropped 6 bases and J dropped 7 bases, with 15 bases sitting between them. This CDR3 reads CASSPGDTGGYTF. The CDR3, as DNA: TGTGCCAGCAGCCCTGGGGACACCGGTGGCTACACCTTC.

There are many counts of this clonotype. This rearrangement joins TRBV11-2 to TRBJ2-7; 7 nucleotides agree with TRBD1. Germline lookup yields CDR1 SGHAT and CDR2 FQNNGV. After removal of 2 bases from V and 4 bases from J, the junction contained 2 bases not matched to a gene. The CDR3 length is 13 residues. DNA for the CDR3: TGTGCCAGCAGCTTAAGGGGGCGGTACGAGCAGTACTTC. It yields the protein CASSLRGRYEQYF.

This clonotype was seen many times. The rearrangement links TRBV20-1 to TRBJ2-1, with D unresolved. The CDR3 loop spans 11 amino acids. CDR1 is DFQATT, CDR2 SNEGSKA, per germline (reference sequence). Here the CDR3 reads CSILGFNEQFF. DNA for the CDR3: TGCAGCATCCTAGGGTTCAATGAGCAGTTCTTC.

In its sample, this clonotype was seen a few times. The V call is TRBV6-6, the J call TRBJ1-1; D unresolved. The CDR3 covers 12 residues. Trimming cost V 0 bases and J 8 bases, with 7 bases left between them. CDR1 and CDR2 from the germline V gene are MNHNY and SVGAGI (reference sequence). The CDR3 region is CASSYSIPEAFF. The DNA for the CDR3 is TGTGCCAGCAGTTACTCGATTCCGGAAGCTTTCTTT.

This clonotype was counted at least ten times. This chain joins TRBV23-1 and TRBJ2-5; TRBD1 matches 7 bases. TRBV23-1 is filed as an ORF, its function uncertain. J was trimmed by 2 bases and V by 6 bases; bases with no gene match: 3. CDR3 length equals 13 residues. CDR3 residues: CASSPTGQETQYF. Written as DNA, the CDR3 is TGCGCCAGCAGCCCGACAGGGCAAGAGACCCAGTACTTC.

The chain employs TRBV9 and TRBJ2-1; D may be TRBD1 (6 bases). Trimming removed 2 bases from V and 8 bases from J, with 11 bases in between. Per germline, CDR1 SGDLS and CDR2 YYNGEE. The CDR3 extends over 13 amino acids. The DNA for the CDR3 is TGTGCCAGCAGCGTTGACAGGCCCTATGAGCAGTTCTTC. It is translated as CASSVDRPYEQFF.

Written as DNA, the CDR3 is TGCGCCAGCAGCTTGGAACCAGCTTACGAGCAGTACTTC. It specifies CASSLEPAYEQYF. The chain joins TRBV5-1 to TRBJ2-7, with D unresolved. The CDR3 length is 13 residues. The germline CDR1 and CDR2 sequences are SGHRS and YFSETQ. V gave up 0 bases and J gave up 4 bases, with 8 bases separating them.

This clonotype was counted at least ten times. This chain connects TRBV9 to TRBJ1-1; D gene ambiguous. The CDR3 sequence is 13 residues long. CDR1 and CDR2 (germline): SGDLS, YYNGEE. V lost 2 bases to trimming and J lost 0 bases, with 5 bases between them. The CDR3 spells CASSVRLNTEAFF. CDR3 bases: TGTGCCAGCAGCGTCCGCCTGAACACTGAAGCTTTCTTT. The whole variable domain, filled in from reference TRBV9 and TRBJ1-1, reads DSGVTQTPKHLITATGQRVTLRCSPRSGDLSVYWYQQSLDQGLQFLIQYYNGEERAKGNILERFSAQQFPDLHSELNLSSLELGDSALYFCASSVRLNTEAFFGQGTRLTVV.

Many counts were recorded for this clonotype. J is TRBJ2-5 and V is TRBV12-3 or TRBV12-4; 7 bases map to TRBD1. This CDR3 region has 14 residues. J lost 5 bases, V lost 5 bases, and 8 bases had no gene match. CDR3 sequence: CASSTPGGRETQYF. In DNA, the CDR3 is TGTGCCAGCAGTACCCCAGGGGGAAGGGAGACCCAGTACTTC.

This clonotype was seen many times. The gene calls are TRBV11-2 and TRBJ2-5; no firm D call. Trimming left V 5 bases short and J 2 bases short, with 15 bases between. Germline lookup yields CDR1 SGHAT and CDR2 FQNNGV. The CDR3 is 15 residues long. The CDR3 nucleotides are TGTGCCAGCAGCCAGTACCTGGGTCATCAAGAGACCCAGTACTTC. This gives the protein CASSQYLGHQETQYF.